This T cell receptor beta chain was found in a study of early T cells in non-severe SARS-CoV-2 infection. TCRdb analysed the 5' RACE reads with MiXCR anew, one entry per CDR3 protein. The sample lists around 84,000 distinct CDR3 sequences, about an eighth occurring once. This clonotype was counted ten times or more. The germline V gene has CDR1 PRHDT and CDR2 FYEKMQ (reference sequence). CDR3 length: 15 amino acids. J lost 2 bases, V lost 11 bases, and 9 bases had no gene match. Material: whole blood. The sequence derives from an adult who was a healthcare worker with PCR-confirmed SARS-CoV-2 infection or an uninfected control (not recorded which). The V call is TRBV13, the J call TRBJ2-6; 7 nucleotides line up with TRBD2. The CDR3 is CAAAREGPGANVLTF. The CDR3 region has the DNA TGTGCCGCAGCTAGGGAGGGTCCTGGGGCCAACGTCCTGACTTTC.